The clone carrying this T cell receptor (beta chain) came up once. These data come from a study of T cells in Graves' hyperthyroidism and ophthalmopathy. RNA transcripts were the template for amplifying TCR beta CDR3 regions. In the first-round RT-PCR of the TCR CDR3, the HTBI primer set was used. TCRdb reanalysed the multiplex PCR reads using MiXCR and keeps one entry per CDR3 protein. The table includes 340,000 or so distinct CDR3 sequences, roughly 23% detected once. Sequenced input: blood. The sequence derives from a woman between 45 and 60 years old with Graves' hyperthyroidism.

CDR3 in amino acids: CSARDTGGSTDTQYF. CDR3 bases: TGCAGTGCTAGAGATACCGGGGGGAGCACAGATACGCAGTATTTT. The chain carries TRBV20-1 and TRBJ2-3; 7 nucleotides line up with TRBD2. This CDR3 has 15 amino acids. Germline V lookup: CDR1 DFQATT, CDR2 SNEGSKA (reference sequence). Trimming took 0 bases from V and 0 from J; bases not matched to a gene: 3.